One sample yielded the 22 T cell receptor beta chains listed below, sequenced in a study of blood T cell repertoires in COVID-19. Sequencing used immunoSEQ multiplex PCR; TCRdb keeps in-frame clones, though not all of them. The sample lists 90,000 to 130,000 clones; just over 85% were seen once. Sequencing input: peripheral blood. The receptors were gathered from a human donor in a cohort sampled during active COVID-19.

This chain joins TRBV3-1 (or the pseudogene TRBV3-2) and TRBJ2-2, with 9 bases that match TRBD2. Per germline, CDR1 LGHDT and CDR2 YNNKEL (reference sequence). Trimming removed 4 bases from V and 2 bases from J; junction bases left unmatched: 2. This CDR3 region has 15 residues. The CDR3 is CASSRSGSNTGELFF. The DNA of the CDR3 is TGTGCCAGCAGCCGTAGCGGGAGCAACACCGGGGAGCTGTTTTTT.

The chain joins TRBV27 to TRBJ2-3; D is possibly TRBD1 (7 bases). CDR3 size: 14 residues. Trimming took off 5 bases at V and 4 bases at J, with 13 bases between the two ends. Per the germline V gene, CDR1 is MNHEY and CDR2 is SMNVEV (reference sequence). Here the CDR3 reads CASSPGGPPDTQYF. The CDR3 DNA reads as TGTGCCAGCAGTCCAGGGGGGCCCCCAGATACGCAGTATTTT.

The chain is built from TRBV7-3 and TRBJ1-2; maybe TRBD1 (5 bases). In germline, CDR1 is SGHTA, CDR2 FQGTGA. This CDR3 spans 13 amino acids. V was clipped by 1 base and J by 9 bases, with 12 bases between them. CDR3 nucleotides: TGTGCCAGCAGCTTAAGTAAGGACACGAGCTACACCTTC. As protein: CASSLSKDTSYTF.

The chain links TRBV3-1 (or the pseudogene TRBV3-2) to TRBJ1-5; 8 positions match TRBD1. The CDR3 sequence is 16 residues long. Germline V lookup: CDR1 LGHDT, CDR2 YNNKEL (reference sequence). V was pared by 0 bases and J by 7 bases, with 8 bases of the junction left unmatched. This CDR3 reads CASSQETGQGPQPQHF. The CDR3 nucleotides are TGTGCCAGCAGCCAAGAGACTGGACAGGGTCCCCAGCCCCAGCATTTT.

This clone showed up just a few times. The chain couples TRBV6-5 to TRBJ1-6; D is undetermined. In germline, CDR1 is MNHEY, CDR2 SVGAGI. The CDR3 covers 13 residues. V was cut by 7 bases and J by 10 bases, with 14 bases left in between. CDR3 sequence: CASTPNSLSPLHF. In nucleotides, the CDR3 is TGTGCCAGCACTCCGAACTCGCTGTCACCCCTCCACTTT.

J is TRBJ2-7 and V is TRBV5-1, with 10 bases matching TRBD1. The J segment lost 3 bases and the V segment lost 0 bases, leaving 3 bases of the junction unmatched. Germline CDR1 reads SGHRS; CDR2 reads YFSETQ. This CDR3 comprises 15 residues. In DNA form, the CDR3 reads TGCGCCAGCAGCTTGGGCGACAGGGGGCTCTACGAGCAGTACTTC. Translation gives CASSLGDRGLYEQYF.

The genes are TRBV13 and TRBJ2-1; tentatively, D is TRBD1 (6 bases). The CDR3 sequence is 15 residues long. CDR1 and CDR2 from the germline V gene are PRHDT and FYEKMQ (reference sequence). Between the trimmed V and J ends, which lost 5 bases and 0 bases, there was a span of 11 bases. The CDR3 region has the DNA TGTGCCAGCAGCCCCGTGACAGGCTCCTACAATGAGCAGTTCTTC. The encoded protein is CASSPVTGSYNEQFF. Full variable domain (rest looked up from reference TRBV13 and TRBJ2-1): AAGVIQSPRHLIKEKRETATLKCYPIPRHDTVYWYQQGPGQDPQFLISFYEKMQSDKGSIPDRFSAQQFSDYHSELNMSSLELGDSALYFCASSPVTGSYNEQFFGPGTRLTVL.

The CDR3 sequence is CASSFSGYAPTEQYF. The CDR3 DNA is TGTGCCAGCAGCTTTAGCGGCTATGCTCCGACCGAGCAGTACTTC. The rearrangement joins TRBV7-9 to TRBJ2-7, with a weak D call TRBD2 (6 bases). V gave up 3 bases and J gave up 6 bases, with 18 bases separating them. There are 15 residues in the CDR3. Germline lookup yields CDR1 SEHNR and CDR2 FQNEAQ (reference sequence). The full variable domain, with the rest looked up from reference TRBV7-9 and TRBJ2-7, is DTGVSQNPRHKITKRGQNVTFRCDPISEHNRLYWYRQTLGQGPEFLTYFQNEAQLEKSRLLSDRFSAERPKGSFSTLEIQRTEQGDSAMYLCASSFSGYAPTEQYFGPGTRLTVT.

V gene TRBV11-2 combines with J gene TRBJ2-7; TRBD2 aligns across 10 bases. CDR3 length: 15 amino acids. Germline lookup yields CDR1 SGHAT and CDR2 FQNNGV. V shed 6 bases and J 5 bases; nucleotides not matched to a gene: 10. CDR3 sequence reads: CASSSGLALEDEQYF. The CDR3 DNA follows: TGTGCCAGCAGTTCGGGACTAGCGTTAGAGGACGAGCAGTACTTC.

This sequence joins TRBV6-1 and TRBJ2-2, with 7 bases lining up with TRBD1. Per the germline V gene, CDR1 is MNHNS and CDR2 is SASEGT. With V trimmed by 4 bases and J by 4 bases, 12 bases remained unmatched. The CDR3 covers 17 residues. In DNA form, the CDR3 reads TGTGCCAGCAGTGCCCCAGCGACAGGGTTATTCACCGGGGAGCTGTTTTTT. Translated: CASSAPATGLFTGELFF.

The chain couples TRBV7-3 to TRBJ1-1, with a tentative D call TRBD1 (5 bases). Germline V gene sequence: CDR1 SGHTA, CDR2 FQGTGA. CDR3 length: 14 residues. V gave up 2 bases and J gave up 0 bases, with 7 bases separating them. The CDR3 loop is CASSLGGVNTEAFF. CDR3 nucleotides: TGTGCCAGCAGCTTAGGAGGGGTGAACACTGAAGCTTTCTTT.

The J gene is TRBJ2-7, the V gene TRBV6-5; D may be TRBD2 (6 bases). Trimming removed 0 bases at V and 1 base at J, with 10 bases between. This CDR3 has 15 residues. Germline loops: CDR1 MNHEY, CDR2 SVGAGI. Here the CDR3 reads CASSYSRDFSYEQYF. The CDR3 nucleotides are TGTGCCAGCAGTTACTCGAGGGACTTTTCCTACGAGCAGTACTTC.

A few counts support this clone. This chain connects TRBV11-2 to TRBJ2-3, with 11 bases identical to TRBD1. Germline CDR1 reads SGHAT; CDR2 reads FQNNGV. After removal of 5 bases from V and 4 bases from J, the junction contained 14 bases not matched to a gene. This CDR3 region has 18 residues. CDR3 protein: CASSKPPGQGVRADTQYF. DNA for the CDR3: TGTGCCAGCAGCAAGCCACCGGGACAGGGGGTTCGGGCAGATACGCAGTATTTT.

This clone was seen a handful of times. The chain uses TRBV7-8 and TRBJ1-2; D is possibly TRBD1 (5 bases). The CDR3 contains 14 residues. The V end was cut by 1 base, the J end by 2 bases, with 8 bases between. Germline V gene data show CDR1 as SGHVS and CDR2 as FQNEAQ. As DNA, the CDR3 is TGTGCCAGCAGCTTAGGGGGGGGAAACTATGGCTACACCTTC. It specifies CASSLGGGNYGYTF.

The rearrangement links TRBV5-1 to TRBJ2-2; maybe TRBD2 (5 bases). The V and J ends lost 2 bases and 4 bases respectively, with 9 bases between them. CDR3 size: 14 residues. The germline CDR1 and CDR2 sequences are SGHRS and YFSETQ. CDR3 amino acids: CASSFGDGTGELFF. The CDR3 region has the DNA TGCGCCAGCAGCTTCGGGGATGGCACCGGGGAGCTGTTTTTT. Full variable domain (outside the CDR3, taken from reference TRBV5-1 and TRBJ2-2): KAGVTQTPRYLIKTRGQQVTLSCSPISGHRSVSWYQQTPGQGLQFLFEYFSETQRNKGNFPGRFSGRQFSNSRSEMNVSTLELGDSALYLCASSFGDGTGELFFGEGSRLTVL.

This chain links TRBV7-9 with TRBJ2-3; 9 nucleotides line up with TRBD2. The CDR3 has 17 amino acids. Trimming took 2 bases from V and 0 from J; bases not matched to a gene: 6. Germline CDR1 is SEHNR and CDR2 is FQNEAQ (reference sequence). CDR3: CASSLRSAGGSTDTQYF. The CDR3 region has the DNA TGTGCCAGCAGCTTACGGTCAGCGGGGGGTAGCACAGATACGCAGTATTTT.

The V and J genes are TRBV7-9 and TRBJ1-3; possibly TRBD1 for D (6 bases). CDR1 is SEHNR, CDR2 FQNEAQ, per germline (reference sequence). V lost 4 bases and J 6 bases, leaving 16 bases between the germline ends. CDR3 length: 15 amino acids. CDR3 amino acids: CASSSDSGETNTIYF. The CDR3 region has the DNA TGTGCCAGCAGCTCCGATTCAGGGGAGACAAACACCATATATTTT.

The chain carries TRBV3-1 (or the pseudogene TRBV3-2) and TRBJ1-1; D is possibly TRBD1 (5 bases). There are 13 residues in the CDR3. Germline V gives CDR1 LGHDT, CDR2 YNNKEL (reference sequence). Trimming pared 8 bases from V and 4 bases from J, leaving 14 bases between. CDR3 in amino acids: CASSRGGSTEAFF. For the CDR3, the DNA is TGTGCCAGCTCTCGGGGGGGGAGCACTGAAGCTTTCTTT.

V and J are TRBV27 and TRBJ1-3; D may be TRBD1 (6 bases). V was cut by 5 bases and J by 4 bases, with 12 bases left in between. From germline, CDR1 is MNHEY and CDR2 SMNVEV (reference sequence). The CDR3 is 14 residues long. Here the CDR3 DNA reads TGTGCCAGCAGTCCACAGGGCTACGGAAACACCATATATTTT. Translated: CASSPQGYGNTIYF.

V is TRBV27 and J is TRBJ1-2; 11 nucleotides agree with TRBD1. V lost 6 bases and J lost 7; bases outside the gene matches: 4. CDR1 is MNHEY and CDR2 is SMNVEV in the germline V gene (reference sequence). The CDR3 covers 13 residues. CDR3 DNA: TGTGCCAGCAGCCAAGGGACAGGGGGTGGCTACACCTTC. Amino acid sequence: CASSQGTGGGYTF.

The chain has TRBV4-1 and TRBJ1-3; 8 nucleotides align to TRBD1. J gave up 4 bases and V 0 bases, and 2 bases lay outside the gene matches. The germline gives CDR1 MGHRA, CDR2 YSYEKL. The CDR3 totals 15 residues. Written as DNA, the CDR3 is TGCGCCAGCAGCCAAGATCAGGGGGCGGGAAACACCATATATTTT. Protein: CASSQDQGAGNTIYF.

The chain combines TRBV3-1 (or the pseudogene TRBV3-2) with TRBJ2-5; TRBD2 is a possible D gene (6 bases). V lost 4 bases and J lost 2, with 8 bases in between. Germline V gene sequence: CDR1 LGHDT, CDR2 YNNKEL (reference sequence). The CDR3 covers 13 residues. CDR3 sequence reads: CASSLGLQETQYF. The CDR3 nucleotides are TGTGCCAGCAGCCTGGGACTTCAAGAGACCCAGTACTTC.